This TCR beta chain was identified in a study of blood T cells in healthy people across ages. The V end was cut by 6 bases, the J end by 5 bases, with 17 bases between. There are 14 residues in the CDR3. Findings and caveats of the study: Age advanced and TCR beta diversity per million T cells fell, roughly linearly.

The second PCR ran roughly 6 to 12 cycles with a sample-barcoded 5' primer and J-beta primers. In TCRdb, the 5' RACE reads were re-called with MiXCR into one record per CDR3 protein. The table records approximately 580,000 distinct CDR3 sequences, about 24% of them present only once. The sample, approximately 10 milliliters of peripheral blood, was drawn from each donor. Isolated per sample were at least 7 million PBMCs. Total RNA extraction produced at least 5 micrograms (per sample) for the study. To note about this clonotype: Its antigen is as yet unknown.

In addition, the sample was reused for a study of T cells of mothers and their children.

This TCR derives from a boy younger than 18 in good health. The rearrangement links TRBV12-3 or TRBV12-4 to TRBJ2-7; tentatively, D is TRBD2 (6 bases). The source material was blood. The CDR3 DNA reads TGTGCCAGCAGACTCGGGGCAGGGAGGAACGAGCAGTACTTC. Encoded protein: CASRLGAGRNEQYF.